This T cell receptor (beta chain) was recovered during a study of T cells in Graves' hyperthyroidism and ophthalmopathy (dated by TCRdb to between 2019 and 2020). In the study overall: Peripheral blood samples were taken at initial diagnosis, before any treatment was given. TCR V-J signatures able to tell the groups apart were searched for in a discovery cohort of some 97 patients, of whom roughly 42 had Graves' ophthalmopathy and more than 55 had stable Graves' hyperthyroidism. Prospective prediction of ophthalmopathy was tested in an independent validation cohort consisting of fewer than 20 hyperthyroidism patients and some 15 patients who later progressed to ophthalmopathy. The 100 discovery patients were randomly split 7:3 into training and test sets. In six Graves' hyperthyroidism patients, the study also compared T-cell repertoires from thyroid tissue with T-cell repertoires from blood. After sampling, hyperthyroidism patients received methimazole starting at 30 mg daily, and ophthalmopathy patients received high-dose intravenous methylprednisolone. According to the paper, TCR Vbeta CDR3 sequencing was carried out on about 140 peripheral blood samples, which came from around 43 ophthalmopathy, around 75 hyperthyroidism and roughly 17 progressor patients. Study-level results and caveats: In validation, progression to ophthalmopathy was predicted by the model with roughly 69% sensitivity and 72% to 80% specificity, a median of 6.5 months before onset. Blood samples also contained most of the expanded thyroid clonotypes (frequency above 0.001), which suggests that blood repertoires may reflect thyroid immune responses. A model built on a 13 V-J signature distinguished ophthalmopathy from stable hyperthyroidism, reaching roughly 88% sensitivity and 81.08% specificity in cross-validation and 80%/75% in testing. No statistical method was used to set the sample size in advance, and investigators knew the group allocation.

To note about this clonotype: Its antigen is currently not known. Per-base quality was not reported, and no clone a single base away is much larger than it.

A patient counted as having stable Graves' hyperthyroidism if no progression to ophthalmopathy occurred over 18 months of follow-up. Hyperthyroidism patients were newly diagnosed, had a disease duration of under 2 months, and were aged 18 to 65 years. Any patient with an uncontrolled infection, another autoimmune disease, pregnancy or lactation was excluded. Diagnoses relied on clinical symptoms, serum thyroxine and TRAb, thyroid ultrasound and orbital computed tomography. PBMCs were separated from approximately 9.9 ml of fresh peripheral blood using Ficoll-Paque density gradient centrifugation. Total RNA was extracted using Trizol reagent, and RNA quality was assessed on an Agilent 2100 Bioanalyzer. V is shortened by 7 bases, J by 7 bases, and the region joining them spans 14 bases. The CDR3 has 14 amino acids, counting the end cysteine and phenylalanine. Solely the CDR3 DNA is kept, with 42 bases framed from the first base. CDR1 and CDR2 (SGHTA, FQGTGA) derive from the germline V gene.

TCR beta CDR3 regions were amplified from RNA transcripts. For the first round of RT-PCR on the TCR CDR3, the HTBI primer set was used together with the Qiagen OneStep RT-PCR kit. Libraries were constructed in a second round of multiplex PCR, after which size selection and purification were carried out. Libraries were sequenced paired-end with 100 bp reads on an Illumina HiSeq2000. In the paper's pipeline: Raw data were processed with SOAPnuke, discarding reads with adapters, uncalled bases, mean Phred below 15, or no exact constant-primer or identifier match. High-quality paired reads were merged with COPE v1.2.5, and unique nucleotide sequences were defined as clonotypes. MiTCR v1.1 was used to align the clonotypes against IMGT TRBV, TRBD and TRBJ reference segments. The analysis was restricted to V-J combinations with a frequency above 0.0001, which together covered 99.2% of the repertoires. The TCS score was defined as the ratio of F50 (clonal expansion) to E x V (chaos), calculated using BLOSUM62-based TCRdist between CDR3 peptides within each V-J. Welch's t-statistics and random forest reduced fewer than 600 V-J features to under 15, which were used in a naive Bayes classifier (R e1071). The Morisita-Horn index was used to measure how similar the thyroid and blood repertoires were. TCRdb ran its own pipeline on the public reads, namely fastp trimming at Q25 and MiXCR clone calling, and kept in-frame beta chains. Each record represents a unique CDR3 protein, reported with the most common genes and DNA among its rows. TCRdb's processing, not the study's, gives the V and J calls here. This sample comprises hundreds of thousands of distinct CDR3 sequences, around 38% of them detected only once. The ten largest clones take up 8.9% of the sample.

This sequence uses TRBV7-3 and TRBJ1-6; the D gene is possibly TRBD1, with 6 bases matching. The sequenced material came from blood. The receptor was isolated from a man aged 18 to 30 with Graves' hyperthyroidism. The CDR3 amino acid sequence is: CASKGGQMNSPLHF. The nucleotide sequence reads TGTGCCAGCAAGGGAGGACAGATGAATTCACCCCTCCACTTT.